A selection of T cell receptor beta chains follows, all from one sample in a study of TIL therapy for anti-PD-1-resistant metastatic lung cancer. Only in-frame clones appear in the TCRdb table, and some are missing; sequencing was by immunoSEQ multiplex PCR. Among fewer than 60,000 clones listed, just over 85% were seen once. The input for sequencing was blood, taken at baseline. Source of these receptors: a person aged 25 to 85 with non-small cell lung cancer. Both conserved end residues are part of each CDR3. Fields, in order: J gene, clone size, V gene, D gene, CDR3 DNA, CDR3 protein. D genes are given only for firm matches. Clone size, where shown, is once, few, many, or a class for clones that have expanded.

>TRBJ2-7|.|TRBV6-5|TRBD1
TGTGCCAGCAGTTGGGACAGGGTATACGAGCAGTACTTC
CASSWDRVYEQYF
>TRBJ2-3|.|TRBV7-9|TRBD2
TGTGCCAGCAGCCCCGTCGGGGGGAGTGCAGATACGCAGTATTTT
CASSPVGGSADTQYF
>TRBJ2-7|.|TRBV4-1|.
TGCGCCAGCAGCCATCAAGCCCTGGGCGTAGCCTACGAGCAGTACTTC
CASSHQALGVAYEQYF
>TRBJ2-3|once|TRBV9|TRBD2
TGTGCCAGCAGCGAGGGTAGCGGGAGACGGGTAGATACGCAGTATTTT
CASSEGSGRRVDTQYF
>TRBJ2-1|.|TRBV18|.
TGTGCCAGCTCACACCAGAGTGGGGAATTCTACAATGAGCAGTTCTTC
CASSHQSGEFYNEQFF
>TRBJ2-7|.|TRBV28|TRBD1
TGTGCCAGCAGTTCCCCAGGGGGCGGGACCTTCTACGAGCAGTACTTC
CASSSPGGGTFYEQYF
>TRBJ1-2|.|TRBV24-1|.
TGTGCCACCAGTGACCGGGCCGCCTATGGCTACACCTTC
CATSDRAAYGYTF
>TRBJ2-5|.|TRBV7-3|TRBD2
TGTGCCAGCAGCCAGCCGACTAGCGGGAGTTATCCCCAGTACTTC
CASSQPTSGSYPQYF
>TRBJ1-3|.|TRBV6-4|.
TGTGCCAGCAAGGCAGAACCCTCTGGAAACACCATATATTTT
CASKAEPSGNTIYF
>TRBJ1-1|.|TRBV6-1|TRBD1
TGTGCCAGCAGTGAAGAGGAGGGGGCGGGAACTGAAGCTTTCTTT
CASSEEEGAGTEAFF
>TRBJ1-1|once|TRBV28|.
TGTGCCAGCAGTAATCCCGGTTATGAAGCTTTCTTT
CASSNPGYEAFF
>TRBJ2-1|.|TRBV30|TRBD2
TGTGCCTGGGGTAGCGGGAGCCCCCCCTACAATGAGCAGTTCTTC
CAWGSGSPPYNEQFF
>TRBJ2-1|.|TRBV28|.
TGTGCCAGCACAGACCTCGGGGCGGGCCTAAGTCCACGCTCCTACAATGAGCAGTTCTTC
CASTDLGAGLSPRSYNEQFF
>TRBJ2-2|.|TRBV11-2|TRBD2
TGTGCCAGCAGCTCCGGACTAGCGGGGACGAACACCGGGGAGCTGTTTTTT
CASSSGLAGTNTGELFF
>TRBJ2-3|once|TRBV9|.
TGTGCCAGCAGCGAGAGGGGGAGCACAGATACGCAGTATTTT
CASSERGSTDTQYF
>TRBJ2-7|.|TRBV27|.
TGTGCCAGCAGTTCCCTCCTGGCTAGTCAGTCCTCCTACGAGCAGTACTTC
CASSSLLASQSSYEQYF
>TRBJ2-3|.|TRBV28|.
TGTGCCAGCAGTTTAACGGCTCTTAAGGAGAGAGATACGCAGTATTTT
CASSLTALKERDTQYF
>TRBJ1-2|.|TRBV5-8|.
TGTGCCAGCAGGGGGACGGACAACTATGGCTACACCTTC
CASRGTDNYGYTF
>TRBJ2-5|once|TRBV5-1|.
TGCGCCAGCAGCCCGGGGACCCCGTCGGAGACCCAGTACTTC
CASSPGTPSETQYF
>TRBJ2-5|.|TRBV2|TRBD2
TGTGCCAGCAGTGAACTGCGGGAGTTCCAAGAGACCCAGTACTTC
CASSELREFQETQYF
>TRBJ2-5|.|TRBV5-6|TRBD1
TGTGCCAGCAGCGGTGACAGGGCGGTCGAGACCCAGTACTTC
CASSGDRAVETQYF
>TRBJ2-3|.|TRBV5-4|TRBD2
TGTGCCAGCAGCTTACTAGCGGGACAAAGCACAGATACGCAGTATTTT
CASSLLAGQSTDTQYF
>TRBJ2-7|.|TRBV5-3|.
TGTGCCAGAAGCTTGGGCACCTACGAGCAGTACTTC
CARSLGTYEQYF
>TRBJ2-5|.|TRBV9|TRBD2
TGTGCCAGCAGCGTAGGACTAGCGGTCGAGACCCAGTACTTC
CASSVGLAVETQYF
>TRBJ2-3|.|TRBV7-2|.
TGTGCCAGCAGCTCGCCCGGGAATGGGGGGACAGATACGCAGTATTTT
CASSSPGNGGTDTQYF
>TRBJ1-6|few|TRBV2|.
TGTGCCAGCAGCGAAGATCTGGGGCTTACTTCACCCCTCCACTTT
CASSEDLGLTSPLHF
>TRBJ1-5|few|TRBV9|.
TGTGCCAGCAGCGTCTGGGGGACTCAGCCCCAGCATTTT
CASSVWGTQPQHF
>TRBJ2-7|.|TRBV5-1|.
TGCGCCAGCAGCTTGGACAGGGCCGCCTACGAGCAGTACTTC
CASSLDRAAYEQYF
>TRBJ1-1|.|TRBV19|.
TGTGCCAGTAGTATCAAACAGGGTAACACTGAAGCTTTCTTT
CASSIKQGNTEAFF
>TRBJ1-1|once|TRBV28|.
TGTGCCAGCAGTCCCCCAGAGAGTCAAGCTTTCTTT
CASSPPESQAFF
>TRBJ2-7|.|TRBV9|TRBD2
TGTGCCAGCAGCGTAGGTCAAGCGGGAGCCTACGAGCAGTACTTC
CASSVGQAGAYEQYF
>TRBJ2-5|.|TRBV2|.
TGTGCCAGCAGTGGGGTAGGGCAAGAGACCCAGTACTTC
CASSGVGQETQYF
>TRBJ2-3|.|TRBV4-1|TRBD2
TGCGCCAGCAGCCAAGATCTGCAGCGGGGGGACACAGATACGCAGTATTTT
CASSQDLQRGDTDTQYF
>TRBJ2-5|.|TRBV19|.
TGTGCCAGTAGTGCTCCGGACAGAAGTCTGGCCCAGTACTTC
CASSAPDRSLAQYF
>TRBJ1-4|.|TRBV30|.
TGTGCCTGGAGTGAAACGGGCAGGCAGATAGGAAAACTGTTTTTT
CAWSETGRQIGKLFF
>TRBJ2-7|.|TRBV9|TRBD1
TGTGCCAGCAGCGTAGACCACCGGGACAGCTACGAGCAGTACTTC
CASSVDHRDSYEQYF
>TRBJ2-7|.|TRBV19|TRBD1
TGTGCCAGTACTCCTGGCGCAGGGGGCGTATACGAGCAGTACTTC
CASTPGAGGVYEQYF
>TRBJ2-5|.|TRBV6-2/TRBV6-3|.
TGTGCCAGCAGTTACGGAGTCCAGACGCAAGGAGAGACCCAGTACTTC
CASSYGVQTQGETQYF
>TRBJ2-3|.|TRBV19|TRBD1
TGTGCCAGTAGTCTCTCGAGACAGGGGGGGCCAAGCACAGATACGCAGTATTTT
CASSLSRQGGPSTDTQYF
>TRBJ1-2|.|TRBV19|TRBD1
TGTGCCAGTAGCGCGGGACAGATCTATGGCTACACCTTC
CASSAGQIYGYTF
>TRBJ2-5|.|TRBV7-3|.
TGTGCCAGCAGCTTAACGTCGAACAGAGGCCAAGAGACCCAGTACTTC
CASSLTSNRGQETQYF
>TRBJ2-6|.|TRBV4-2|.
TGTGCCAGCAGCCAGAGAGGGGATGGGGCCAACGTCCTGACTTTC
CASSQRGDGANVLTF
>TRBJ1-5|.|TRBV28|.
TGTGCCAGCAGTTTGGGAGGAGTGGCGACTCAGCCCCAGCATTTT
CASSLGGVATQPQHF
>TRBJ2-1|.|TRBV19|.
TGTGCCAGTAGTATACCCAGGTGGAATGAGCAGTTCTTC
CASSIPRWNEQFF
>TRBJ1-2|.|TRBV6-5|.
TGTGCCAGCAGTCCCTCCAGGGGCGGCTACACCTTC
CASSPSRGGYTF
>TRBJ2-1|once|TRBV9|.
TGTGCCAGCAGCTTCCGGCAAGGCTCCTACAATGAGCAGTTCTTC
CASSFRQGSYNEQFF
>TRBJ2-5|.|TRBV28|TRBD1
TGTGCCAGCAGTTCGGACAGGGAAGAGACCCAGTACTTC
CASSSDREETQYF
>TRBJ2-1|.|TRBV5-8|TRBD2
TGTGCCAGCAGCTTACTCGTCCCCAGCGGGGTATACAATGAGCAGTTCTTC
CASSLLVPSGVYNEQFF
>TRBJ1-2|few|TRBV29-1|TRBD1
TGCAGCGTCCTCCAGGGGGAGGAGAACTATGGCTACACCTTC
CSVLQGEENYGYTF
>TRBJ2-5|.|TRBV29-1|TRBD1
TGCAGCGTCCGAGGACAGGGGCGGGAGACCCAGTACTTC
CSVRGQGRETQYF
>TRBJ2-7|.|TRBV12-2|.
TGTGCAAGTCGCTTATCGCGCCGGACTAGCGGGAGAGCCTACGAGCAGTACTTC
CASRLSRRTSGRAYEQYF
>TRBJ2-1|.|TRBV19|.
TGTGCCAGTAGTAGACTCGGCGGGGGCGCTCATAGCTCCTACAATGAGCAGTTCTTC
CASSRLGGGAHSSYNEQFF